This T cell receptor beta chain was recorded in a study of shared clonotypes between healthy human individuals. CD45RO negativity and positive selection for CCR7 defined naive CD8 cells, a population that excluded terminally differentiated effector memory CD45RA+ cells. All of the donors resided in Nashville, Tennessee, and each was a Caucasian adult. This table comes from immunoSEQ multiplex PCR, and its TCRdb copy is limited to in-frame clones, with some not included. The sample consists of more than 2 million clones, around 95% of them appearing once. Per germline, CDR1 SGHVS and CDR2 FQNEAQ. V lost 8 bases and J 3 bases, leaving 16 bases between the germline ends. The CDR3 totals 14 residues.

The V and J genes are TRBV7-8 and TRBJ1-1; D unresolved. The receptor was derived from a man aged 18 to 29 in good health. Some clones in this sample may be carry-over from other donors' samples. The sequencing input was naive CD8+ T cells from PBMCs. CDR3 residues: CASSLTSGYTEAFF. CDR3 DNA sequence: TGTGCCAGCTCACTTACTTCGGGTTACACTGAAGCTTTCTTT.